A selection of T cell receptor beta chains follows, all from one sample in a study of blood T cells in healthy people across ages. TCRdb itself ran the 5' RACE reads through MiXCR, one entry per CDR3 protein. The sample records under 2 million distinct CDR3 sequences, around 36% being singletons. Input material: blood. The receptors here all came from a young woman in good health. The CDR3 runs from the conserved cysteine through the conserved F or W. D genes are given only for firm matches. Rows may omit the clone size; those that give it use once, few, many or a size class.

CDR3 DNA: TGCAGTGCCAAAACTAGCGGGAGGGTCGGAGATACGCAGTATTTT
CDR3 protein: CSAKTSGRVGDTQYF
V gene: TRBV20-1
D gene: TRBD2
J gene: TRBJ2-3
clone size: .

CDR3 DNA: TGTGCCAGCAGCTCTAGAGAGGCCCAGTACTTC
CDR3 protein: CASSSREAQYF
V gene: TRBV7-9
D gene: .
J gene: TRBJ2-5
clone size: .

CDR3 DNA: TGCGCCAGCAGCCAAGGGGCTAGCGGGATGGGATACAATGAGCAGTTCTTC
CDR3 protein: CASSQGASGMGYNEQFF
V gene: TRBV4-1
D gene: TRBD2
J gene: TRBJ2-1
clone size: .

CDR3 DNA: TGTGCCAGCAGCCCCGAGGACGGACACTACGAGCAGTACTTC
CDR3 protein: CASSPEDGHYEQYF
V gene: TRBV6-1
D gene: .
J gene: TRBJ2-7
clone size: .

CDR3 DNA: TGTGCCAGCAGCCCAACAGGAAGCACAACTAATGAAAAACTGTTTTTT
CDR3 protein: CASSPTGSTTNEKLFF
V gene: TRBV11-1
D gene: .
J gene: TRBJ1-4
clone size: .

CDR3 DNA: TGTGCCACCAGCCGCGGACAGGGAGAGACTGAAGCTTTCTTT
CDR3 protein: CATSRGQGETEAFF
V gene: TRBV15
D gene: TRBD1
J gene: TRBJ1-1
clone size: few

CDR3 DNA: TGTGCCAGCAGCTATACAGGGGGGTTCCAAGAGACCCAGTACTTC
CDR3 protein: CASSYTGGFQETQYF
V gene: TRBV7-2
D gene: TRBD1
J gene: TRBJ2-5
clone size: .

CDR3 DNA: TGCGCCAGCAGCTTCCGCAGCGGGGGATACAATGAGCAGTTCTTC
CDR3 protein: CASSFRSGGYNEQFF
V gene: TRBV5-1
D gene: TRBD2
J gene: TRBJ2-1
clone size: few

CDR3 DNA: TGCGCCAGCAGCCGAACACCTGGAAACACCATATATTTT
CDR3 protein: CASSRTPGNTIYF
V gene: TRBV5-1
D gene: .
J gene: TRBJ1-3
clone size: .

CDR3 DNA: TGTGCCAGCAGCCGACAGGCCCTCTGGGAGACCCAGTACTTC
CDR3 protein: CASSRQALWETQYF
V gene: TRBV7-9
D gene: .
J gene: TRBJ2-5
clone size: .

CDR3 DNA: TGTGCCACCAGTGCGGGGCTGGGGCAGCCCCAGCATTTT
CDR3 protein: CATSAGLGQPQHF
V gene: TRBV24-1
D gene: .
J gene: TRBJ1-5
clone size: few

CDR3 DNA: TGTGCCAGCAGCTTCGTAGGGGCACAAGAGACCCAGTACTTC
CDR3 protein: CASSFVGAQETQYF
V gene: TRBV5-6
D gene: .
J gene: TRBJ2-5
clone size: .

CDR3 DNA: TGTGCCACCCCCTTCGGCGGCAGGGCAGATACGCAGTATTTT
CDR3 protein: CATPFGGRADTQYF
V gene: TRBV24-1
D gene: .
J gene: TRBJ2-3
clone size: many

CDR3 DNA: TGTGCCACCAGCAGCAGGGATTTGGGCAATCAGCCCCAGCATTTT
CDR3 protein: CATSSRDLGNQPQHF
V gene: TRBV15
D gene: .
J gene: TRBJ1-5
clone size: .

CDR3 DNA: TGCAGTGCTAGAGATCTTTCGGGACAGGGGCCCCCAGAGACCCAGTACTTC
CDR3 protein: CSARDLSGQGPPETQYF
V gene: TRBV20-1
D gene: TRBD1
J gene: TRBJ2-5
clone size: .

CDR3 DNA: TGTGCCAGCAGTTCGGACAGGGGAGCCAAAAACATTCAGTACTTC
CDR3 protein: CASSSDRGAKNIQYF
V gene: TRBV6-2/TRBV6-3
D gene: TRBD1
J gene: TRBJ2-4
clone size: few

CDR3 DNA: TGTGCCAGCAGCCCCAAAAGCGGGATTCCCTACAATGAGCAGTTCTTC
CDR3 protein: CASSPKSGIPYNEQFF
V gene: TRBV11-3
D gene: TRBD2
J gene: TRBJ2-1
clone size: .

CDR3 DNA: TGTGCCAGCAGTCCCGAAGGGTTTAGGTATGGCTACACCTTC
CDR3 protein: CASSPEGFRYGYTF
V gene: TRBV27
D gene: .
J gene: TRBJ1-2
clone size: few

CDR3 DNA: TGTGCCAGCAGCTTAAGGGTCGTAGGGAGGGACGAGCAGTACTTC
CDR3 protein: CASSLRVVGRDEQYF
V gene: TRBV11-1
D gene: TRBD2
J gene: TRBJ2-7
clone size: .

CDR3 DNA: TGTGCCAGCGGGATAACAGGGACAGATACGCAGTATTTT
CDR3 protein: CASGITGTDTQYF
V gene: TRBV5-6
D gene: .
J gene: TRBJ2-3
clone size: few

CDR3 DNA: TGCGCCAGCAGCCCGGGGACAGCCTTTGGCGAGCAGTACTTC
CDR3 protein: CASSPGTAFGEQYF
V gene: TRBV5-1
D gene: TRBD1
J gene: TRBJ2-7
clone size: .

CDR3 DNA: TGTGCCAGCAGGGGGACGGAATCCTACGAGCAGTACTTC
CDR3 protein: CASRGTESYEQYF
V gene: TRBV28
D gene: .
J gene: TRBJ2-7
clone size: .

CDR3 DNA: TGTGCCAGCAGTTATAACAGGGAAAACTATGGCTACACCTTC
CDR3 protein: CASSYNRENYGYTF
V gene: TRBV6-5
D gene: .
J gene: TRBJ1-2
clone size: few

CDR3 DNA: TGCAGTGCTAGAGGAGCGGGGGGGCTGGATACGCAGTATTTT
CDR3 protein: CSARGAGGLDTQYF
V gene: TRBV20-1
D gene: TRBD2
J gene: TRBJ2-3
clone size: .

CDR3 DNA: TGCAGCGTTGTCGGTGGCGGAGCCCCGTACAATGAGCAGTTCTTC
CDR3 protein: CSVVGGGAPYNEQFF
V gene: TRBV29-1
D gene: .
J gene: TRBJ2-1
clone size: many

CDR3 DNA: TGTGCCAGCAGTGTTTCGGTTCAGATTTACGAGCAGTACTTC
CDR3 protein: CASSVSVQIYEQYF
V gene: TRBV2
D gene: .
J gene: TRBJ2-7
clone size: .

CDR3 DNA: TGTGCCACCAGCATCCCCCCGAGGGGGGATGAGCAGTTCTTC
CDR3 protein: CATSIPPRGDEQFF
V gene: TRBV15
D gene: .
J gene: TRBJ2-1
clone size: few

CDR3 DNA: TGCAGCGCCCAGGCAGGGACAGGGACCCAAGAGACCCAGTACTTC
CDR3 protein: CSAQAGTGTQETQYF
V gene: TRBV29-1
D gene: TRBD1
J gene: TRBJ2-5
clone size: .

CDR3 DNA: TGTGCCAGCAGCGCATCACCCCACTCCTTCTATGGCTACACCTTC
CDR3 protein: CASSASPHSFYGYTF
V gene: TRBV9
D gene: .
J gene: TRBJ1-2
clone size: few

CDR3 DNA: TGTGCCAGCAACCATGGACTAGCGGGGCTCGGGCAGTACTTC
CDR3 protein: CASNHGLAGLGQYF
V gene: TRBV11-2
D gene: TRBD2
J gene: TRBJ2-7
clone size: .

CDR3 DNA: TGTGCCAGCAGCGGAGCGCAGGGCGCAACTAATGAAAAACTGTTTTTT
CDR3 protein: CASSGAQGATNEKLFF
V gene: TRBV9
D gene: .
J gene: TRBJ1-4
clone size: few

CDR3 DNA: TGCAGTGCTAACAGGGGTTGGGCAGATACGCAGTATTTT
CDR3 protein: CSANRGWADTQYF
V gene: TRBV20-1
D gene: TRBD1
J gene: TRBJ2-3
clone size: .

CDR3 DNA: TGTGCCAGCAGCCAGAATCCGTTTCAAGAGACCCAGTACTTC
CDR3 protein: CASSQNPFQETQYF
V gene: TRBV11-2
D gene: .
J gene: TRBJ2-5
clone size: .

CDR3 DNA: TGTGCCGGCAGCTTAGGGACCGGGACACCAAATCAGCCCCAGCATTTT
CDR3 protein: CAGSLGTGTPNQPQHF
V gene: TRBV7-9
D gene: .
J gene: TRBJ1-5
clone size: .

CDR3 DNA: TGTGCCAGCAGTCTTCTAGCGGGAGCCTACTACAATGAGCAGTACTTC
CDR3 protein: CASSLLAGAYYNEQYF
V gene: TRBV27
D gene: TRBD2
J gene: TRBJ2-5
clone size: .

CDR3 DNA: TGCGCCAGCAGCTTGAAAACTAGCGGGATTACCTACGAGCAGTACTTC
CDR3 protein: CASSLKTSGITYEQYF
V gene: TRBV5-1
D gene: TRBD2
J gene: TRBJ2-7
clone size: few

CDR3 DNA: TGTGCCTGCAGCTTGTCTCTCACAGGGGCTGGAGGGACCCAGTACTTC
CDR3 protein: CACSLSLTGAGGTQYF
V gene: TRBV5-5
D gene: TRBD1
J gene: TRBJ2-5
clone size: .

CDR3 DNA: TGCAGTGCTAGAGGCGGCCACCTAACCTACAATGAGCAGTTCTTC
CDR3 protein: CSARGGHLTYNEQFF
V gene: TRBV20-1
D gene: .
J gene: TRBJ2-1
clone size: few

CDR3 DNA: TGTGCCATCAGTGAGTCGAACGCAGGGGGTTATGGCTACACCTTC
CDR3 protein: CAISESNAGGYGYTF
V gene: TRBV10-3
D gene: TRBD1
J gene: TRBJ1-2
clone size: .

CDR3 DNA: TGCGCCAGCAGTGAGAGGGTGCAGGGGGCCCAAGAGACCCAGTACTTC
CDR3 protein: CASSERVQGAQETQYF
V gene: TRBV10-1
D gene: TRBD1
J gene: TRBJ2-5
clone size: .

CDR3 DNA: TGTGCCAGCAGCCTTGGGGGGGATTTGACTGAAGCTTTCTTT
CDR3 protein: CASSLGGDLTEAFF
V gene: TRBV9
D gene: .
J gene: TRBJ1-1
clone size: few

CDR3 DNA: TGCGCCAGCAGCCCGATGAGACCCGTGGGTCAGCCCCAGCATTTT
CDR3 protein: CASSPMRPVGQPQHF
V gene: TRBV4-1
D gene: .
J gene: TRBJ1-5
clone size: many

CDR3 DNA: TGCGCCAGCAGCGTGAATAGTATATACAATGAGCAGTTCTTC
CDR3 protein: CASSVNSIYNEQFF
V gene: TRBV5-1
D gene: .
J gene: TRBJ2-1
clone size: .

CDR3 DNA: TGTGCCAGCAGTGAAGGTAGAGGGACAGGGGTGTACGAGCAGTACTTC
CDR3 protein: CASSEGRGTGVYEQYF
V gene: TRBV6-1
D gene: TRBD1
J gene: TRBJ2-7
clone size: .

CDR3 DNA: TGCAGCGTTCCGCTGGACGGACCTTATGGCTACACCTTC
CDR3 protein: CSVPLDGPYGYTF
V gene: TRBV29-1
D gene: .
J gene: TRBJ1-2
clone size: .

CDR3 DNA: TGCGCCAGCAGTGAGGGGAGCGGGGGCCACAATGAGCAGTTCTTC
CDR3 protein: CASSEGSGGHNEQFF
V gene: TRBV10-1
D gene: TRBD2
J gene: TRBJ2-1
clone size: few

CDR3 DNA: TGTGCCAGCAGCCAAGCGGGAGTTTCCTACAATGAGCAGTTCTTC
CDR3 protein: CASSQAGVSYNEQFF
V gene: TRBV3-1
D gene: .
J gene: TRBJ2-1
clone size: few

CDR3 DNA: TGCAGTGCTAGGTCAGGGGGAGTGAACACTGAAGCTTTCTTT
CDR3 protein: CSARSGGVNTEAFF
V gene: TRBV20-1
D gene: TRBD1
J gene: TRBJ1-1
clone size: .

CDR3 DNA: TGCAGTGCTAGAACAGACAGGGGGCTAAACGAGCAGTACTTC
CDR3 protein: CSARTDRGLNEQYF
V gene: TRBV20-1
D gene: TRBD1
J gene: TRBJ2-7
clone size: many

CDR3 DNA: TGTGCCAGCAGTGATGCCCAGGGGAGGGATACTAACTATGGCTACACCTTC
CDR3 protein: CASSDAQGRDTNYGYTF
V gene: TRBV25-1
D gene: .
J gene: TRBJ1-2
clone size: .

CDR3 DNA: TGCAGTGCTAGCGGGGTGGAACGAGAGACCCAGTACTTC
CDR3 protein: CSASGVERETQYF
V gene: TRBV20-1
D gene: .
J gene: TRBJ2-5
clone size: few

CDR3 DNA: TGCAGTGCTCCCCGGACAGGGAGTGGCGGCAATCAGCCCCAGCATTTT
CDR3 protein: CSAPRTGSGGNQPQHF
V gene: TRBV20-1
D gene: TRBD1
J gene: TRBJ1-5
clone size: .

CDR3 DNA: TGCGCCAGCAGTGATTCGGGGACAGGGGGATTCACAGATACGCAGTATTTT
CDR3 protein: CASSDSGTGGFTDTQYF
V gene: TRBV10-1
D gene: TRBD1
J gene: TRBJ2-3
clone size: .

CDR3 DNA: TGTGCCAGCAGCGCAACTTCATCCAATGAGCAGTACTTC
CDR3 protein: CASSATSSNEQYF
V gene: TRBV9
D gene: .
J gene: TRBJ2-5
clone size: .

CDR3 DNA: TGTGCCGGCAGCCAAACGCGGACAGGTAGCACAGATACGCAGTATTTT
CDR3 protein: CAGSQTRTGSTDTQYF
V gene: TRBV3-1
D gene: TRBD1
J gene: TRBJ2-3
clone size: .

CDR3 DNA: TGCAGCGTTGAGCAGGGGGGTTTACACTCCTACGAGCAGTACTTC
CDR3 protein: CSVEQGGLHSYEQYF
V gene: TRBV29-1
D gene: .
J gene: TRBJ2-7
clone size: many

CDR3 DNA: TGTGCCAGCAGCCCTAGGGTGGGACAGAGAACCTACGAGCAGTACTTC
CDR3 protein: CASSPRVGQRTYEQYF
V gene: TRBV7-8
D gene: TRBD1
J gene: TRBJ2-7
clone size: few

CDR3 DNA: TGCGCCAGCAGCCAAGATGAGGGGGGCTGGGACACAGATACGCAGTATTTT
CDR3 protein: CASSQDEGGWDTDTQYF
V gene: TRBV4-1
D gene: .
J gene: TRBJ2-3
clone size: .

CDR3 DNA: TGCGCCAGCAGCTTGGGTTCAGGAGCTACCCAAGAGACCCAGTACTTC
CDR3 protein: CASSLGSGATQETQYF
V gene: TRBV5-1
D gene: .
J gene: TRBJ2-5
clone size: .

CDR3 DNA: TGTGCCAGCAGCGGTGCGGGGGTCGCTGAAGCTTTCTTT
CDR3 protein: CASSGAGVAEAFF
V gene: TRBV9
D gene: .
J gene: TRBJ1-1
clone size: .